The 8 T cell receptor beta chains presented below share a single source sample, sequenced in a study of T cells of healthy individuals. TCRdb processed the 5' RACE reads anew with MiXCR; each CDR3 protein has one entry. This table has about 96,000 distinct CDR3 sequences, 17% appearing once. These receptors all stem from a human donor in good health.

The table lists this clonotype with many counts. The J gene is TRBJ2-4, the V gene TRBV20-1; D could derive from TRBD1 or TRBD2 (5 bases each). The CDR3 has 13 residues. The V and J ends lost 6 bases and 6 bases respectively, with 15 bases between them. CDR1 is DFQATT and CDR2 is SNEGSKA in the germline V gene (reference sequence). The CDR3 loop is CSAPRRGPNIQYF. The CDR3, as DNA: TGCAGTGCACCAAGACGGGGCCCAAACATTCAGTACTTC.

This clonotype appeared many times. Mismatch with germline at one junction end may stem from a read error. V is TRBV5-1 and J is TRBJ2-1; the D gene could be TRBD1 or TRBD2 (5 bases each). The CDR3 is 16 residues long. Germline assignment: CDR1 SGHRS and CDR2 YFSETQ. The CDR3: CASSLRGVGSNNEQFF. Written as DNA, the CDR3 is TGCGCCAGCAGCTTGAGAGGGGTCGGCTCCAACAATGAGCAGTTCTTC.

The V gene is TRBV4-1, the J gene TRBJ2-5, with TRBD2 matching over 12 bases. The CDR3 runs to 15 residues. CDR1 MGHRA and CDR2 YSYEKL come from the germline V gene. J gave up 5 bases and V 3 bases, and 4 bases lay outside the gene matches. CDR3 region: CASSHTSGGIETQYF. In DNA form, the CDR3 reads TGCGCCAGCAGCCACACTAGCGGGGGGATCGAGACCCAGTACTTC.

The chain recombines TRBV5-1 with TRBJ2-3; 10 bases line up with TRBD2. Germline V gene sequence: CDR1 SGHRS, CDR2 YFSETQ. There are 16 residues in the CDR3. The V gene end was trimmed by 0 bases and the J gene end by 4 bases; junction bases not matched to a gene: 5. The CDR3 sequence: CASSLGLAGVADTQYF. The CDR3 coding sequence is TGCGCCAGCAGCTTGGGGCTAGCGGGAGTCGCAGATACGCAGTATTTT.

This clonotype was seen many times. The chain carries TRBV28 and TRBJ1-3; possibly TRBD1 for D (5 bases). The CDR3 is 15 residues long. The ends were cut back, 2 bases at V and 2 bases at J, with 10 bases in the middle. Germline CDR1 and CDR2: MDHEN and SYDVKM. The DNA for the CDR3 is TGTGCCAGCAGTTTAATTGGGACCGCTGGAAACACCATATATTTT. Encoded protein: CASSLIGTAGNTIYF.

This clonotype appeared a few times. The rearrangement joins TRBV7-2 to TRBJ2-3; the D call may be TRBD1 or TRBD2 (5 bases each). Germline CDR1 and CDR2: SGHTA and FQGNSA. The CDR3 extends over 12 amino acids. The V and J ends lost 8 bases and 1 base respectively, with 7 bases between them. CDR3 coding DNA: TGTGCCAGCCGAGGGGGCACAGATACGCAGTATTTT. Its protein product is CASRGGTDTQYF.

This sequence joins TRBV4-1 and TRBJ2-7, with no clear D. The CDR3 runs to 15 residues. The ends were cut back, 0 bases at V and 6 bases at J, with 15 bases in the middle. CDR1 is MGHRA, CDR2 YSYEKL, per germline. CDR3 in amino acids: CASSQEAGLVGEQYF. CDR3 nucleotides: TGCGCCAGCAGCCAAGAAGCCGGGTTGGTAGGCGAGCAGTACTTC.

This clonotype came up many times. The J gene is TRBJ2-1, the V gene TRBV9, with D unclear. The V gene's germline CDR1 is SGDLS and CDR2 YYNGEE. CDR3 length: 11 amino acids. V was trimmed by 3 bases and J by 6 bases, leaving 4 bases between them. The CDR3 coding sequence is TGTGCCAGCAGCGCCAGCAATGAGCAGTTCTTC. It specifies CASSASNEQFF.